The present entry profiles one TCR beta chain with its context. Study processing details: Amplifying reference gene primers gave estimates of nucleated cell counts. Sequenced by immunoSEQ multiplex PCR; TCRdb stores in-frame clones only, minus some. That table furnishes V, J and clone size, whereas the DNA furnished D and trimming. The sample carries under 250,000 clones, 92% recorded once. The record originates from a study of blood T cell repertoires in COVID-19. In the study overall: Samples came from the United States, Italy and Spain, spanning acute and convalescent COVID-19. PBMCs, B-cell-depleted T cells, or T cells were the source of the cDNA or gDNA that made up the material.

The CDR3 runs to 14 residues. The germline V gene encodes CDR1 SNHLY and CDR2 FYNNEI. V lost 7 bases and J lost 3; bases outside the gene matches: 7. What was sequenced was peripheral blood. The TCR comes from a man younger than 45 with acute or convalescent COVID-19. J is TRBJ2-7 and V is TRBV2; 9 nucleotides agree with TRBD1. Here the CDR3 reads CASTGTGLLYEQYF. CDR3 sequence (DNA): TGTGCCAGCACGGGGACAGGGTTACTCTACGAGCAGTACTTC.